Following are 24 T cell receptor beta chains from one sample sequenced in a study of blood T cells in healthy people across ages. Then a second PCR, running roughly 6 to 12 cycles, was carried out with a sample-barcoded 5' primer and a J-beta primer mix. Each CDR3 protein is one row after TCRdb ran MiXCR on the 5' RACE reads. The sample has 650,000 to 700,000 distinct CDR3 sequences; 32% are singletons. The sample consisted of blood. These receptors came from a woman of 80 years or more in good health.

This clonotype was recorded many times. The CDR3 reads CASSSTGSNTEAFF. The CDR3 DNA reads as TGTGCCAGCAGTTCGACCGGGAGTAACACTGAAGCTTTCTTT. The V and J genes are TRBV12-3 or TRBV12-4 and TRBJ1-1; D is uncertain. With 4 bases removed from V and 2 bases from J, the gap between germline ends came to 11 bases. The CDR3 is 14 residues long.

The V call is TRBV5-1, the J call TRBJ1-1; no clear D gene. The CDR3 is 12 amino acids. Deletions cut 2 bases from V and 10 bases from J, with 12 bases between. From germline, CDR1 is SGHRS and CDR2 YFSETQ. The CDR3 loop is CASSLNSERAFF. Written as DNA, the CDR3 is TGCGCCAGCAGCTTAAACAGCGAGAGAGCTTTCTTT. Full variable domain (remainder filled in from reference TRBV5-1 and TRBJ1-1): KAGVTQTPRYLIKTRGQQVTLSCSPISGHRSVSWYQQTPGQGLQFLFEYFSETQRNKGNFPGRFSGRQFSNSRSEMNVSTLELGDSALYLCASSLNSERAFFGQGTRLTVV.

About this clonotype itself: Given the absence of the conserved phenylalanine or tryptophan at the CDR3 end, a read error is likely. This sequence joins TRBV7-3 and TRBJ2-3, with 10 bases fitting TRBD2. Germline V gene lookup returns CDR1 SGHTA and CDR2 FQGTGA. Germline trimming cut 5 bases from V and 3 bases from J; bases unmatched to any gene: 2. The CDR3 spans 14 residues. The CDR3 DNA sequence: TGTGCCAGCAGCCCGGGACTAGCGACAGATACGCAGTATTCT. It encodes CASSPGLATDTQYS.

The chain is built from TRBV5-1 and TRBJ2-1, with TRBD2 matching over 12 bases. There are 15 residues in the CDR3. CDR1 is SGHRS and CDR2 is YFSETQ in the germline V gene. V lost 6 bases, J lost 8 bases, and 9 bases stayed unmatched. The CDR3 sequence: CASIMTSGRADEQFF. The CDR3 bases are TGCGCCAGCATCATGACTAGCGGGAGAGCGGATGAGCAGTTCTTC.

This clonotype was seen many times. The chain has TRBV5-1 and TRBJ2-1, with D perhaps matching TRBD1 or TRBD2 (5 bases each). The CDR3 has 18 residues. CDR1 is SGHRS, CDR2 YFSETQ, per germline. Trimming stripped 4 bases from V and 3 bases from J, with 23 bases between. CDR3 in DNA: TGCGCCAGCAGCCTCCAATCTGGGGGACCACCGGGCTACAATGAGCAGTTCTTC. Amino acids: CASSLQSGGPPGYNEQFF.

This clonotype was seen only a few times. A much bigger clone sits one base away, suggesting this may be a read error. The chain links TRBV12-5 to TRBJ2-1; TRBD1 aligns across 8 bases. The J call may be wrong; the DNA end is better matched by TRBJ2-7. The CDR3 consists of 18 residues. Germline-derived CDR1 and CDR2 are LGHNT and FRNRAP. CDR3 loop: CASGLAPRTGRSYNEQYF. The CDR3 coding sequence is TGTGCTAGTGGTTTGGCCCCTCGGACAGGGAGGTCCTACAATGAGCAGTACTTC.

This clonotype was counted at least ten times. This chain connects TRBV6-1 to TRBJ2-1, with 7 bases that match TRBD2. J gave up 5 bases and V 6 bases, and 19 bases lay outside the gene matches. The CDR3 length is 18 residues. CDR1 MNHNS and CDR2 SASEGT come from the germline V gene. DNA of the CDR3: TGTGCCAGCAGCGGCAGCCTTACGACGGGACTAACCAACAATGAGCAGTTCTTC. This gives the protein CASSGSLTTGLTNNEQFF.

The chain carries TRBV7-2 and TRBJ2-5; either TRBD1 or TRBD2 may supply D (7 bases each). Trimming removed 5 bases from V and 3 bases from J, with 16 bases in between. The CDR3 spans 15 residues. Germline V gives CDR1 SGHTA, CDR2 FQGNSA. CDR3 nucleotide sequence: TGTGCCAGCAGCCAGGGGGGGGGGGTAGAAGAGACCCAGTACTTC. Its translation is CASSQGGGVEETQYF.

In regard to this clonotype: With a much larger clone just one base away, this may be a read error. This chain joins TRBV11-2 and TRBJ2-1; possible D gene TRBD2, 5 bases. Trimming stripped 6 bases from V and 10 bases from J, with 25 bases between. CDR3 length: 16 amino acids. Per germline, CDR1 SGHAT and CDR2 FQNNGV. CDR3 sequence reads: CASRLTRSGGCGEQFF. The CDR3 DNA sequence: TGTGCCAGCAGGCTGACGCGGTCAGGAGGATGCGGGGAGCAGTTCTTC.

Only a few counts were recorded for this clonotype. A read error may produce the germline difference seen at one junction end. This chain connects TRBV20-1 to TRBJ2-3; D is uncertain. The CDR3 runs to 12 residues. CDR1 is DFQATT, CDR2 SNEGSKA, per germline (reference sequence). CDR3 sequence: CSAAKRQDTRYF. The DNA for the CDR3 is TGCAGTGCTGCAAAGAGGCAAGATACGCGGTATTTT.

At least ten counts were recorded for this clonotype. The rearrangement joins TRBV5-1 to TRBJ2-6; 7 positions agree with TRBD1. CDR3 length equals 16 residues. With V trimmed by 3 bases and J by 1 base, 4 bases remained unmatched. Germline V CDR1 and CDR2: SGHRS, YFSETQ. CDR3 in amino acids: CASSSGQSSGANVLTF. The CDR3 bases are TGCGCCAGCAGCTCGGGACAGTCGTCTGGGGCCAACGTCCTGACTTTC.

This clonotype was seen many times. The rearrangement links TRBV7-9 to TRBJ1-1; 8 nucleotides agree with TRBD1. Germline values: CDR1 SEHNR, CDR2 FQNEAQ (reference sequence). The CDR3 extends over 13 amino acids. V lost 9 bases, J lost 1 base, and 4 bases stayed unmatched. CDR3 protein: CASQGAGNTEAFF. Here the CDR3 DNA reads TGTGCCAGTCAGGGGGCGGGGAACACTGAAGCTTTCTTT.

This clonotype was observed many times. V usage is TRBV7-9 and J usage is TRBJ2-5; D possibly corresponds to TRBD2 (7 bases). Per germline, CDR1 SEHNR and CDR2 FQNEAQ (reference sequence). Trimming pared 8 bases from V and 1 base from J, leaving 20 bases between. This CDR3 is built from 16 residues. The CDR3 loop is CASARDFGGPQETQYF. CDR3 DNA sequence: TGTGCCAGCGCCCGGGATTTCGGGGGGCCCCAAGAGACCCAGTACTTC.

This clonotype was seen at least ten times. The rearrangement joins TRBV14 to TRBJ2-7, with TRBD2 identical over 11 bases. In germline, CDR1 is SGHDN, CDR2 FVKESK. The CDR3 consists of 16 residues. V was pared by 1 base and J by 6 bases, with 8 bases of the junction left unmatched. The CDR3 DNA reads TGTGCCAGCAGCCAAGCTCTAGCGGGGGGAGGTAGCGAGCAGTACTTC. Amino acid sequence: CASSQALAGGGSEQYF.

The chain carries TRBV3-1 and TRBJ1-1, with no clear D. Germline V gives CDR1 LGHDT, CDR2 YNNKEL (reference sequence). The germline V and J ends were trimmed by 1 base and 6 bases, with 9 bases remaining between them. This CDR3 is built from 13 residues. In nucleotides, the CDR3 is TGTGCCAGCAGCCAAGCTCCCCCATCTGAAGCTTTCTTT. As protein: CASSQAPPSEAFF.

The chain joins TRBV7-4 to TRBJ2-1; tentatively, D is TRBD2 (6 bases). The closer fit of TRBJ2-7 to the DNA end suggests the J call may be wrong. Germline V gives CDR1 SGHVT, CDR2 SQSDAQ. This CDR3 is built from 16 residues. This CDR3 reads CAIPILGPDYYNEQYF. The CDR3 DNA is TGTGCCATCCCCATTTTAGGCCCGGACTACTACAATGAGCAGTACTTC.

The table lists this clonotype with many counts. This sequence joins TRBV6-2 or TRBV6-3 and TRBJ1-5; no reliable D call. Germline V gene data show CDR1 as MNHEY and CDR2 as SVGEGT. Trimming cost V 5 bases and J 2 bases, with 7 bases left between them. The CDR3 has 13 residues. The CDR3 bases are TGTGCCAGCAGTCTATTACGCAATCAGCCCCAGCATTTT. Its protein is CASSLLRNQPQHF.

This clonotype was seen only a few times. The gene calls are TRBV5-1 and TRBJ2-2, with D perhaps TRBD1 (6 bases). This CDR3 comprises 14 residues. Trimming shortened V by 3 bases and J by 4 bases, and 10 bases separated the two germline ends. CDR1 and CDR2 from the germline V gene are SGHRS and YFSETQ. As DNA, the CDR3 is TGCGCCAGCAGCTCAGGGGTCGGCACCGGGGAGCTGTTTTTT. Its translation is CASSSGVGTGELFF.

This clonotype was counted many times. This sequence joins TRBV7-2 and TRBJ2-3; D gene ambiguous. V lost 4 bases to trimming and J lost 6 bases, with 5 bases between them. CDR1 is SGHTA and CDR2 is FQGNSA in the germline V gene. The CDR3 length is 11 residues. CDR3 protein: CASSSLDTQYF. The DNA of the CDR3 is TGTGCCAGCAGCTCCCTGGATACGCAGTATTTT.

On this clonotype: This may arise from a read error, as a much more abundant clone is one base away. The V call is TRBV3-1, the J call TRBJ2-1, with D uncertain. Germline loops: CDR1 LGHDT, CDR2 YNNKEL (reference sequence). This CDR3 has 14 amino acids. V was cut by 0 bases and J by 13 bases, with 16 bases left in between. CDR3 DNA: TGTGCCAGCAGCCAAGACTTACTCGACAAGACCCAGTTCTTC. Translation: CASSQDLLDKTQFF.

Regarding this clonotype: A clone one base away is much larger, so this may be a read error. This sequence joins TRBV7-3 and TRBJ2-1, with D maybe TRBD2 (6 bases). Germline CDR1 is SGHTA and CDR2 is FQGTGA. The CDR3 runs 16 residues. The CDR3 DNA reads as TGTGCCTGCAGCTCGATGGGCGGGACGGTGTACAATGAGCAGTTCTTC. This sequence encodes CACSSMGGTVYNEQFF.

Many counts were recorded for this clonotype. The CDR3 DNA reads TGTGCCAGCAGCCTTAGCGGGACAGGAGCTCAAGAGACCCAGTACTTC. As protein: CASSLSGTGAQETQYF. This chain links TRBV7-8 with TRBJ2-5, with D perhaps being TRBD1 or TRBD2 (8 bases each). Deletions cut 5 bases from V and 2 bases from J, with 18 bases between. This CDR3 has 16 amino acids. From germline, CDR1 is SGHVS and CDR2 FQNEAQ. The full variable domain, with the rest looked up from reference TRBV7-8 and TRBJ2-5, is GAGVSQSPRYKVAKRGQDVALRCDPISGHVSLFWYQQALGQGPEFLTYFQNEAQLDKSGLPSDRFFAERPEGSVSTLKIQRTQQEDSAVYLCASSLSGTGAQETQYFGPGTRLLVL.

There are many counts of this clonotype. This rearrangement joins TRBV10-3 to TRBJ1-1; tentative D call: TRBD1 (5 bases). V lost 7 bases, J lost 5 bases, and 11 bases lay in between. This CDR3 is 12 amino acids long. Per germline, CDR1 ENHRY and CDR2 SYGVKD. This chain's CDR3 is CAINQGGTEAFF. The CDR3 DNA reads TGTGCCATCAACCAGGGAGGAACTGAAGCTTTCTTT.

The chain combines TRBV7-9 with TRBJ1-1; a weak D match, TRBD1 (5 bases). The CDR3 has 14 residues. Germline V gene lookup returns CDR1 SEHNR and CDR2 FQNEAQ (reference sequence). V lost 1 base, J lost 4 bases, and 10 bases lay in between. The CDR3 region is CASSLDGTGTEAFF. CDR3 DNA: TGTGCCAGCAGCTTAGACGGGACGGGCACTGAAGCTTTCTTT.